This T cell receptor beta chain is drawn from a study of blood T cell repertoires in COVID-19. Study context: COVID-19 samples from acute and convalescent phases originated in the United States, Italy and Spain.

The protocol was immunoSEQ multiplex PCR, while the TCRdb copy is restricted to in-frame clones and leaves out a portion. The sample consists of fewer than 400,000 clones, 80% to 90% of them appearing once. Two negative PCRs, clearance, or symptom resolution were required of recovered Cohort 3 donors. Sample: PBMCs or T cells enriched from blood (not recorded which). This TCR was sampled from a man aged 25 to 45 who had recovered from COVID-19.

CDR3 in amino acids: CASSLGRTYGYTF. Here the CDR3 DNA reads TGTGCCAGCAGTTTAGGACGGACTTATGGCTACACCTTC. The chain links TRBV6-6 to TRBJ1-2; D remains ambiguous. The germline gives CDR1 MNHNY, CDR2 SVGAGI (reference sequence). V was clipped by 4 bases and J by 5 bases, with 11 bases between them. This CDR3 is 13 amino acids long.